This note documents a single TCR beta chain sequence. This table comes from immunoSEQ multiplex PCR, and its TCRdb copy is limited to in-frame clones, with some not included. The sample holds about 16,000 clones, about 95% seen once. This CDR3 is built from 16 residues. Trimming removed 3 bases from V and 5 bases from J; junction bases left unmatched: 7. CDR1 and CDR2 (germline): MGHDK, SYGVNS. The time point denotes: baseline, week 1 (first vaccination visit). Treatment here: pre-vaccination baseline after standard-of-care therapy. Astrocytomas that were new, WHO grade 3 or 4, IDH1-mutant and ATRX-lost were present in the donors. This sample is drawn from a study of a mutant IDH1 vaccine in newly diagnosed glioma.

The clonotype comes from a woman younger than 30 with glioma. Some clones in this sample may be carry-over from other donors' samples. The source was peripheral blood mononuclear cells (PBMCs), collected from a glioma patient treated with radiotherapy, temozolomide or both. The chain joins TRBV25-1 to TRBJ1-3; TRBD1 agrees at 10 bases. CDR3 amino acids: CASSDPRQGARNTIYF. CDR3 sequence (DNA): TGTGCCAGCAGTGACCCTCGACAGGGGGCCAGAAACACCATATATTTT.